The TCR beta chain under discussion was sequenced for a study of cytomegalovirus exposure and HLA in healthy donors. About the research overall: A prior study identified approximately 120 million unique TCR beta sequences from some 200 million T cells.

PCR involved 60 Vbeta and 13 Jbeta primers. TCRdb keeps only in-frame clones here, not all; method: immunoSEQ multiplex PCR. The sample has about 130,000 clones, about four fifths seen once. The sequencing input was PBMCs. The sequence derives from a woman aged 40 to 50 in good health and CMV-seropositive.

The CDR3 region is CASSLRRGRALAGANVLTF. For the CDR3, the DNA is TGTGCCAGCAGTTTACGACGCGGGAGGGCCTTAGCTGGGGCCAACGTCCTGACTTTC. The rearrangement uses TRBV28 and TRBJ2-6, with 9 bases matching TRBD2. Trimming took 2 bases from V and 2 from J; bases not matched to a gene: 10. Germline-derived CDR1 and CDR2 are MDHEN and SYDVKM. The CDR3 length is 19 residues.